What follows are 18 T cell receptor beta chains derived from one specimen sequenced in a study of a mutant IDH1 vaccine in newly diagnosed glioma. Time point of the sample: week 35, safety follow-up. The study gave 300 ug of mutant IDH1 20-mer peptide per vaccine dose, with topical imiquimod. Only in-frame clones appear in the TCRdb table, and some are missing; sequencing was by immunoSEQ multiplex PCR. The profile shows about 45,000 clones, roughly 92% of them singletons. No antigen is known for these receptors. The sample in question was PBMCs, obtained from a glioma patient whose treatment included an IDH1 peptide vaccine. The receptor source for this set is a man aged 50 to 60 with glioma.

The chain joins TRBV11-1 to TRBJ1-2; a possible D gene is TRBD1 (5 bases). CDR1 is SGHAT and CDR2 is FQDESV in the germline V gene (reference sequence). The V and J ends lost 3 bases and 7 bases respectively, with 9 bases between them. The CDR3 contains 12 residues. In nucleotides, the CDR3 is TGTGCCAGCAGCTTCGGCAGGGCTGGCTACACCTTC. Amino acids: CASSFGRAGYTF.

V gene TRBV29-1 combines with J gene TRBJ1-2; TRBD1 matches at 11 bases. This CDR3 contains 14 residues. Germline values: CDR1 SQVTM, CDR2 ANQGSEA. Germline trimming cut 7 bases from V and 4 bases from J; bases unmatched to any gene: 8. CDR3 DNA sequence: TGCAGCGCCGGATGGACAGGGGGCCTCTATGGCTACACCTTC. Its protein is CSAGWTGGLYGYTF.

This chain connects TRBV7-2 to TRBJ1-2; no clear D gene. CDR1 is SGHTA and CDR2 is FQGNSA in the germline V gene. Trimming removed 0 bases from V and 8 bases from J, with 13 bases in between. CDR3 length equals 14 residues. The CDR3 DNA reads as TGTGCCAGCAGCTTAGCGGGTGGCGGTGGGGGCTACACCTTC. Translation: CASSLAGGGGGYTF.

V and J are TRBV5-4 and TRBJ1-1; D perhaps matches TRBD1 (6 bases). The CDR3 extends over 15 amino acids. V lost 5 bases and J lost 0, with 14 bases in between. Germline V gene lookup returns CDR1 SGHNT and CDR2 YYREEE (reference sequence). CDR3 DNA: TGTGCCAGCAGGACGAGGACAGACCTGAACACTGAAGCTTTCTTT. Translation gives CASRTRTDLNTEAFF.

This clone was detected only once. The rearrangement links TRBV25-1 to TRBJ1-5; D is uncertain. This CDR3 contains 14 residues. V was pared by 3 bases and J by 6 bases, with 12 bases between. CDR1 is MGHDK, CDR2 SYGVNS, per germline. The CDR3 is CASSDRRVGQPQHF. The CDR3 bases are TGTGCCAGCAGTGACAGGAGGGTTGGTCAGCCCCAGCATTTT.

The rearrangement joins TRBV5-1 to TRBJ1-2; no definite D call. The V end lost 2 bases, the J end lost 2 bases, and 13 bases lay between the germline ends. Germline V gene data show CDR1 as SGHRS and CDR2 as YFSETQ. CDR3 size: 15 residues. The CDR3 region is CASSLGRISNYGYTF. The CDR3 DNA follows: TGCGCCAGCAGCTTAGGACGCATTTCCAACTATGGCTACACCTTC.

The chain links TRBV7-2 to TRBJ1-6; no clear D gene. The germline V and J ends were trimmed by 5 bases and 7 bases, with 12 bases remaining between them. Germline V lookup: CDR1 SGHTA, CDR2 FQGNSA. The CDR3 is made up of 14 amino acids. CDR3 sequence (DNA): TGTGCCAGCAGCCTACTTAGATTCAATTCACCCCTCCACTTT. Protein: CASSLLRFNSPLHF. Full variable domain (outside the CDR3, taken from reference TRBV7-2 and TRBJ1-6): GAGVSQSPSNKVTEKGKDVELRCDPISGHTALYWYRQSLGQGLEFLIYFQGNSAPDKSGLPSDRFSAERTGGSVSTLTIQRTQQEDSAVYLCASSLLRFNSPLHFGNGTRLTVT.

The rearrangement uses TRBV30 and TRBJ2-7, with 8 bases aligning to TRBD1. Trimming cost V 3 bases and J 9 bases; bases outside gene matches: 7. The CDR3 contains 12 residues. Germline CDR1 GTSNPN, CDR2 SVGIG (reference sequence). Here the CDR3 reads CAWSGDRRTQYF. CDR3 coding DNA: TGTGCCTGGAGCGGGGACAGGCGGACGCAGTACTTC.

The genes are TRBV5-1 and TRBJ1-2, with a possible D match to TRBD1 (5 bases). Trimming took 2 bases from V and 6 from J, leaving 14 bases between them. There are 14 residues in the CDR3. Germline CDR1 and CDR2: SGHRS and YFSETQ. CDR3 sequence reads: CASSFLGGGDGYTF. The CDR3 DNA reads TGCGCCAGCAGCTTCCTCGGGGGAGGAGATGGCTACACCTTC.

V and J are TRBV18 and TRBJ2-3; D is unclear. V lost 0 bases and J 2 bases, leaving 9 bases between the germline ends. This CDR3 is 15 amino acids long. Germline assignment: CDR1 KGHSH and CDR2 LQKENI. The DNA of the CDR3 is TGTGCCAGCTCACCACCGGCAAACCCCACAGATACGCAGTATTTT. Translated, it gives CASSPPANPTDTQYF.

The chain is built from TRBV14 and TRBJ2-1; D is uncertain. Trimming took 1 base from V and 4 from J, leaving 8 bases between them. Germline assignment: CDR1 SGHDN and CDR2 FVKESK. This CDR3 contains 14 residues. DNA for the CDR3: TGTGCCAGCAGCCAAGTGGCCGCATACAATGAGCAGTTCTTC. This sequence encodes CASSQVAAYNEQFF.

The chain is built from TRBV10-2 and TRBJ1-5; D uncertain. The CDR3 contains 13 residues. Trimming took 2 bases from V and 4 from J, leaving 6 bases between them. Germline CDR1 reads WSHSY; CDR2 reads SAAADI. Here the CDR3 reads CASSENSNQPQHF. CDR3 bases: TGCGCCAGCAGTGAGAACAGTAATCAGCCCCAGCATTTT.

The J gene is TRBJ1-2, the V gene TRBV2; no clear D. From germline, CDR1 is SNHLY and CDR2 FYNNEI. V lost 3 bases to trimming and J lost 7 bases, with 15 bases between them. This CDR3 spans 14 amino acids. The chain's CDR3 is CASSDSAATFGYTF. Here the CDR3 DNA reads TGTGCCAGCAGTGACAGCGCAGCGACCTTTGGCTACACCTTC.

The gene calls are TRBV15 and TRBJ1-5; D not resolved. CDR3 length: 13 residues. The germline V gene encodes CDR1 LNHNV and CDR2 YYDKDF (reference sequence). Trimming removed 0 bases from V and 6 bases from J, with 6 bases in between. Here the CDR3 reads CATSRDMGQPQHF. CDR3 DNA sequence: TGTGCCACCAGCAGAGATATGGGTCAGCCCCAGCATTTT.

The chain combines TRBV19 with TRBJ2-7; D gene uncertain. The CDR3 has 12 amino acids. V lost 4 bases and J 3 bases, leaving 7 bases between the germline ends. CDR1 and CDR2 (germline): LNHDA, SQIVND (reference sequence). DNA of the CDR3: TGTGCCAGTAGTAAGTCGGGCTACGAGCAGTACTTC. Amino acid sequence: CASSKSGYEQYF.

The CDR3 sequence is CASSILQEYNQPQHF. As DNA, the CDR3 is TGTGCCAGTAGTATTTTACAGGAGTACAATCAGCCCCAGCATTTT. The V gene is TRBV19, the J gene TRBJ1-5; weak D call: TRBD1 (5 bases). Germline V gives CDR1 LNHDA, CDR2 SQIVND (reference sequence). The CDR3 contains 15 residues. Trimming took 3 bases from V and 3 from J, leaving 12 bases between them.

The V call is TRBV29-1, the J call TRBJ1-2; 8 bases fit TRBD1. The germline V gene encodes CDR1 SQVTM and CDR2 ANQGSEA. The CDR3 contains 11 residues. J lost 4 bases, V lost 5 bases, and 0 bases had no gene match. CDR3: CSVTGGYGYTF. CDR3 nucleotide sequence: TGCAGCGTTACAGGGGGCTATGGCTACACCTTC. The full variable domain, in which reference TRBV29-1 and TRBJ1-2 provide the parts outside the CDR3, is SAVISQKPSRDICQRGTSLTIQCQVDSQVTMMFWYRQQPGQSLTLIATANQGSEATYESGFVIDKFPISRPNLTFSTLTVSNMSPEDSSIYLCSVTGGYGYTFGSGTRLTVV.

V usage is TRBV9 and J usage is TRBJ2-7; D unresolved. CDR3 length: 14 residues. V dropped 2 bases and J dropped 3 bases, with 12 bases sitting between them. Germline V gene sequence: CDR1 SGDLS, CDR2 YYNGEE. This chain's CDR3 is CASSVLDGNYEQYF. Here the CDR3 DNA reads TGTGCCAGCAGCGTCTTGGACGGAAACTACGAGCAGTACTTC.